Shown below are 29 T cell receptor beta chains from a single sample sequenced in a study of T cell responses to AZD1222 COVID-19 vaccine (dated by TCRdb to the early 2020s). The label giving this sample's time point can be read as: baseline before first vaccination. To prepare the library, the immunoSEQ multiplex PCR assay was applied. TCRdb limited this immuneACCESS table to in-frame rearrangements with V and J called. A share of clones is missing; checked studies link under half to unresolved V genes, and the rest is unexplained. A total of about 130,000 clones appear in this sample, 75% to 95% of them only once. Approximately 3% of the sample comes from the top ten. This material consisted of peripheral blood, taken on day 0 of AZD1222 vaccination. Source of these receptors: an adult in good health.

This chain's CDR3 is CASSEGPGHPGGYTF. The CDR3 DNA reads as TGTGCCAGCAGTGAAGGGCCAGGTCACCCAGGCGGCTACACCTTC. V gene TRBV6-1 combines with J gene TRBJ1-2; D remains ambiguous. Germline V CDR1 and CDR2: MNHNS, SASEGT. The ends were cut back, 1 base at V and 8 bases at J, with 17 bases in the middle. CDR3 size: 15 residues.

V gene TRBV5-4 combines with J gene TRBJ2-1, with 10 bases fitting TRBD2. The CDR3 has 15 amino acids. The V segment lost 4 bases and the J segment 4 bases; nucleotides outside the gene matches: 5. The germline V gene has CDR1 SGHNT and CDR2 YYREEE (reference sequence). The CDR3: CASSPRTSGYNEQFF. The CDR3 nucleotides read TGTGCCAGCAGCCCGAGGACTAGCGGATACAATGAGCAGTTCTTC.

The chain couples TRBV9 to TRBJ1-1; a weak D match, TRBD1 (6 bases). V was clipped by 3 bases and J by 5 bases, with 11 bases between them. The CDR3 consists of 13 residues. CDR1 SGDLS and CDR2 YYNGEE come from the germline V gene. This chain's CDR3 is CASSDRGGTEAFF. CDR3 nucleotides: TGTGCCAGCAGCGACCGAGGGGGAACTGAAGCTTTCTTT.

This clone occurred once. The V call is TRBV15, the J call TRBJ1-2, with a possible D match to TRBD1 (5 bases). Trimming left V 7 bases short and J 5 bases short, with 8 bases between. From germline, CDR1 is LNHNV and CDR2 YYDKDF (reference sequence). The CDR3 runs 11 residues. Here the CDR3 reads CATNQGYGYTF. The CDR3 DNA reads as TGTGCCACCAACCAGGGTTATGGCTACACCTTC.

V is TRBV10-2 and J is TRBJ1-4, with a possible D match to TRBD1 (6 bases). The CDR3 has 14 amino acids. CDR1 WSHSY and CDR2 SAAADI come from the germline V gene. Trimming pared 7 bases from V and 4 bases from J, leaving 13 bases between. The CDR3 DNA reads TGCGCCAGCATGGCAGGGGAGCTTAATGAAAAACTGTTTTTT. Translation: CASMAGELNEKLFF.

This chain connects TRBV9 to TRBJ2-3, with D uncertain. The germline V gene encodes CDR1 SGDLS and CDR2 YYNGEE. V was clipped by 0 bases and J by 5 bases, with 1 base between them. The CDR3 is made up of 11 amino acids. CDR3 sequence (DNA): TGTGCCAGCAGCGTAGAAGATACGCAGTATTTT. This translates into CASSVEDTQYF.

The CDR3 spells CAWTVAGGTYGYTF. The CDR3, as DNA: TGTGCCTGGACGGTCGCAGGGGGTACCTATGGCTACACCTTC. This chain links TRBV30 with TRBJ1-2, with TRBD1 identical over 7 bases. The CDR3 has 14 residues. V gave up 4 bases and J gave up 4 bases; unmatched junction bases: 9. Germline assignment: CDR1 GTSNPN and CDR2 SVGIG (reference sequence). Using reference TRBV30 and TRBJ1-2 for the parts outside the CDR3, the full variable domain is SQTIHQWPATLVQPVGSPLSLECTVEGTSNPNLYWYRQAAGRGLQLLFYSVGIGQISSEVPQNLSASRPQDRQFILSSKKLLLSDSGFYLCAWTVAGGTYGYTFGSGTRLTVV.

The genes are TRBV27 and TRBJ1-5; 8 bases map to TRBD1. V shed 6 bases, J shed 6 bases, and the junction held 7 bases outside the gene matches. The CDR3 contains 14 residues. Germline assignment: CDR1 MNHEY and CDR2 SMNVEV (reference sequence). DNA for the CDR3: TGTGCCAGCAGCCCCGGACAGGGCGGTCAGCCCCAGCATTTT. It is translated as CASSPGQGGQPQHF.

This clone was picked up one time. CDR3 protein: CASSLVRTGAYEQYF. Written as DNA, the CDR3 is TGTGCCAGCAGTTTAGTCCGGACAGGGGCCTACGAGCAGTACTTC. The chain uses TRBV27 and TRBJ2-7; the match to TRBD1 covers 9 bases. This CDR3 contains 15 residues. Germline V gene data show CDR1 as MNHEY and CDR2 as SMNVEV (reference sequence). After removal of 2 bases from V and 2 bases from J, the junction contained 4 bases not matched to a gene.

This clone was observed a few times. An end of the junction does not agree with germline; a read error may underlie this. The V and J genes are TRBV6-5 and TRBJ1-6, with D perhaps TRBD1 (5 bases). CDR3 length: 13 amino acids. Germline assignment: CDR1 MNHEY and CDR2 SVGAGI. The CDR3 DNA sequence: TGTGCCAGCAGGACAGACTATACTTCACCCCTCCACTTT. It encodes CASRTDYTSPLHF.

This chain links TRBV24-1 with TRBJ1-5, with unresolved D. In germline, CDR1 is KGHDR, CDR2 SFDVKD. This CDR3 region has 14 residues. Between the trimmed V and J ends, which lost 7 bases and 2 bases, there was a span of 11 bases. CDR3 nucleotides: TGTGCCACCAGGTCGCAGGAAGGCAATCAGCCCCAGCATTTT. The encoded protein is CATRSQEGNQPQHF.

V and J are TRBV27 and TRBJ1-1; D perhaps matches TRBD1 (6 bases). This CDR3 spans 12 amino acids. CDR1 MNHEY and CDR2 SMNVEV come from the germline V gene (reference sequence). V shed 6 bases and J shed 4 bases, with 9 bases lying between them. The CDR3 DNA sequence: TGTGCCAGCAGCACAGGGAGCACTGAAGCTTTCTTT. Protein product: CASSTGSTEAFF.

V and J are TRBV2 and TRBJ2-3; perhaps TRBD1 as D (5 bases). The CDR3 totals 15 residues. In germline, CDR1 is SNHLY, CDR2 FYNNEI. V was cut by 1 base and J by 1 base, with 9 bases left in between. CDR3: CASSEGPRGTDTQYF. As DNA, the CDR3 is TGTGCCAGCAGTGAAGGGCCCAGGGGCACAGATACGCAGTATTTT.

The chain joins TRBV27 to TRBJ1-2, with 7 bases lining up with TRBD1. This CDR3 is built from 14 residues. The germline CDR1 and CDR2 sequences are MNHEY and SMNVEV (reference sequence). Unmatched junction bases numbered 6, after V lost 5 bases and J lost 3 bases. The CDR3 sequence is CASSPGTEYYGYTF. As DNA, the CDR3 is TGTGCCAGCAGTCCTGGGACAGAATACTATGGCTACACCTTC.

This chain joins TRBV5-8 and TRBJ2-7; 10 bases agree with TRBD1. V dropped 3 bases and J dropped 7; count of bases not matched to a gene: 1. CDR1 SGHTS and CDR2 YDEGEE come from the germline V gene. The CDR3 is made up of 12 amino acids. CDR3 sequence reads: CASSSGQGEQYF. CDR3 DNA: TGTGCCAGCAGCTCGGGACAGGGGGAGCAGTACTTC.

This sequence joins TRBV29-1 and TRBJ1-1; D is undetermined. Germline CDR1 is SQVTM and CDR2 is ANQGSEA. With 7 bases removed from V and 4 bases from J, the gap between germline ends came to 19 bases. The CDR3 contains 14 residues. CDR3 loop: CSAKETGVGTEAFF. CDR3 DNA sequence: TGCAGCGCCAAGGAGACCGGAGTCGGCACTGAAGCTTTCTTT.

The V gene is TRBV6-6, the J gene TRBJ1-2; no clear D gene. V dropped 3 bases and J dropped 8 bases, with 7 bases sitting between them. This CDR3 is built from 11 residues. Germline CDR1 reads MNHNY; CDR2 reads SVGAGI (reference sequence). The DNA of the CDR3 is TGTGCCAGCAGTTATTGGGGAGGCTACACCTTC. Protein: CASSYWGGYTF.

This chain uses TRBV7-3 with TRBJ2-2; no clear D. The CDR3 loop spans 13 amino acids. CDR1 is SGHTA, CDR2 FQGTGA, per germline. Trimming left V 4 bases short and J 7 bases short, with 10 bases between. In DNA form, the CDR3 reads TGTGCCAGCAGCTATGGGCCTAACGGGGAGCTGTTTTTT. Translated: CASSYGPNGELFF. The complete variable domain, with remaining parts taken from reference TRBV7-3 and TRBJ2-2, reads GAGVSQTPSNKVTEKGKYVELRCDPISGHTALYWYRQSLGQGPEFLIYFQGTGAADDSGLPNDRFFAVRPEGSVSTLKIQRTERGDSAVYLCASSYGPNGELFFGEGSRLTVL.

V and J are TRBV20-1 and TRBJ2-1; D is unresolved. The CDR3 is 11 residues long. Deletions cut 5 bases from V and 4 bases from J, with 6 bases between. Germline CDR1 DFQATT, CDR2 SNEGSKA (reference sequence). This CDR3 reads CSAPRYNEQFF. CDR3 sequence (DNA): TGCAGTGCTCCTCGTTACAATGAGCAGTTCTTC.

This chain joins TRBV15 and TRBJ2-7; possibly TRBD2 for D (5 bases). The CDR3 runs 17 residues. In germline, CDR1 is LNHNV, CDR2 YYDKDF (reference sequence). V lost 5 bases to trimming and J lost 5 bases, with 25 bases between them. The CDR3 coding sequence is TGTGCCACCAGCGCCAGCACACCCCTAGAACTAGACCACGAGCAGTACTTC. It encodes CATSASTPLELDHEQYF.

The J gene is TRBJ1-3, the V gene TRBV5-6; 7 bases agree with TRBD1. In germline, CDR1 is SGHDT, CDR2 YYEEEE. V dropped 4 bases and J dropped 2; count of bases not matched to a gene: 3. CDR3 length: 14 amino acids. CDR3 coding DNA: TGTGCCAGCAGCCAAACAGGGGCTGGAAACACCATATATTTT. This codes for CASSQTGAGNTIYF.

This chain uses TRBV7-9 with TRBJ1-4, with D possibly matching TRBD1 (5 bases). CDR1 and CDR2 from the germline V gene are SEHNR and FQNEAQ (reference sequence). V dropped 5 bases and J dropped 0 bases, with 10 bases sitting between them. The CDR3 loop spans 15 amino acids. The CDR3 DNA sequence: TGTGCCAGCAGCCGACAGACCACAACTAATGAAAAACTGTTTTTT. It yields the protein CASSRQTTTNEKLFF.

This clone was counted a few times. Written as DNA, the CDR3 is TGTGCCAGCAGTTCCCACAGCGTGGGGGGGACCTACGAGCAGTACTTC. As protein: CASSSHSVGGTYEQYF. This chain connects TRBV6-5 to TRBJ2-7; TRBD2 agrees at 7 bases. V lost 4 bases to trimming and J lost 2 bases; unmatched junction nucleotides: 11. The germline CDR1 and CDR2 sequences are MNHEY and SVGAGI. CDR3 length equals 16 residues.

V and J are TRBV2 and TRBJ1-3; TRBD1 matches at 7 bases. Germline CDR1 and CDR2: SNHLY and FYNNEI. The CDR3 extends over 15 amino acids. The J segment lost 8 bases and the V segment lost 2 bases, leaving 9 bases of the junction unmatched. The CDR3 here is CASSETRGFSDTIYF. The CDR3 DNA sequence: TGTGCCAGCAGTGAAACCAGGGGGTTTTCGGACACCATATATTTT.

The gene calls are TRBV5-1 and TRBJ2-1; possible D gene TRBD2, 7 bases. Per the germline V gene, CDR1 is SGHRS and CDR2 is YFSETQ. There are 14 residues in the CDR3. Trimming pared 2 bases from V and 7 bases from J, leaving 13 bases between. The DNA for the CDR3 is TGCGCCAGCAGCTTTAGTAAGGGGGGGAATGAGCAGTTCTTC. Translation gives CASSFSKGGNEQFF.

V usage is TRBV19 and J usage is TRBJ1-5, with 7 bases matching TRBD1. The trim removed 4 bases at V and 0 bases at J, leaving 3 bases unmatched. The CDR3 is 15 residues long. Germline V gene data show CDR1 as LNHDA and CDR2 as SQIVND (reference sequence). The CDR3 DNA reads TGTGCCAGTAGTAACCAGGGGGATAGCAATCAGCCCCAGCATTTT. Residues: CASSNQGDSNQPQHF.

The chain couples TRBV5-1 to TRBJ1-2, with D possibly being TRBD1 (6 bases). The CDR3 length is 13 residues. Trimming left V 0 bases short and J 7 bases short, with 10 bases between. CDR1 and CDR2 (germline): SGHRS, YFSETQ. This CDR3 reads CASSLEGGSGYTF. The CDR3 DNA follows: TGCGCCAGCAGCTTGGAGGGGGGAAGTGGCTACACCTTC.

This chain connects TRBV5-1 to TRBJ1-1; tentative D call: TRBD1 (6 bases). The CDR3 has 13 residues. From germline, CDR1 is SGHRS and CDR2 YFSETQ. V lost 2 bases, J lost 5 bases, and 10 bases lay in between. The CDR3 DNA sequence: TGCGCCAGCAGCTTCAACAGGGTTACTGAAGCTTTCTTT. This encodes CASSFNRVTEAFF.

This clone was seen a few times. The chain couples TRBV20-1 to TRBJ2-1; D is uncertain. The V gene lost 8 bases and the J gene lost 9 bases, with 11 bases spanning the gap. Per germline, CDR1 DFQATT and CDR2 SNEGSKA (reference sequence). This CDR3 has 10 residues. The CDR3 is CSPGAIEQFF. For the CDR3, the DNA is TGCAGTCCCGGCGCGATTGAGCAGTTCTTC.